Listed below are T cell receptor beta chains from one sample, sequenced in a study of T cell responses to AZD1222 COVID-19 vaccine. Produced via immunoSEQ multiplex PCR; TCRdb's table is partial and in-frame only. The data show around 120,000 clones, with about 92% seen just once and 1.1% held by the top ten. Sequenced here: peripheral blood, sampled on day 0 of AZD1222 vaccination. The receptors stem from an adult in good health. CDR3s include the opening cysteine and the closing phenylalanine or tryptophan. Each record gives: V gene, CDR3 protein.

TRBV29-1 CSVERYGYNEQFF
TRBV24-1 CATSEPGAYSYNEQFF
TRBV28 CASSPNSGSGYEQYF
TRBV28 CASSPGDTEAFF
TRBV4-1 CASSQVLVGGNQPQHF
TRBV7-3 CASSSSDGEQFF
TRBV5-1 CASSFRGGSQGNEQFF
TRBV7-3 CASSFTGLGTEAFF
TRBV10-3 CAIITPRTNEKLFF
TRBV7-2 CASRTIQGREQYF
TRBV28 CASSLVSEQDNYGYTF
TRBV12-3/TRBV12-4 CASSFGLDSPLHF
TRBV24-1 CATSAGSTDTQYF
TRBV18 CASSPQIRGNTIYF
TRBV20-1 CSASSGGGYGYTF
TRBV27 CASSLTQTYTEAFF
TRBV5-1 CASSLGQSTDTQYF
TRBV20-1 CSARKRAEQFF
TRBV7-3 CATSGYTGELFF
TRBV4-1 CASSLNHGNTEAFF
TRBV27 CASGLGLETQYF
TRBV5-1 CASSLAGQGAYTEAFF
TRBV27 CASSLSSSGILHAYF
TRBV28 CASSFVYEYNEQFF